This T cell receptor (beta chain) appears in the sequencing data of a study of blood T cells in healthy people across ages. General study results and limits: Any conclusive comparison of naive versus antigen-experienced cells was prevented by using unsorted PBMCs.

The J segment lost 7 bases and the V segment lost 5 bases, leaving 5 bases of the junction unmatched. Germline lookup yields CDR1 DFQATT and CDR2 SNEGSKA (reference sequence). The CDR3 consists of 13 residues. The use of a sample-barcoded 5' primer and a J-beta primer mix characterized a second PCR of about 6 to 11 cycles. TCRdb reprocessed the 5' RACE reads with MiXCR, giving one entry per CDR3 protein. The profile shows around 1,600,000 distinct CDR3 sequences, 42% of them singletons. This clonotype was counted between two and nine times. Antigen: not known. All donors came from Russia, were Caucasian and healthy, and spanned ages roughly 6 to 100.

The clonotype comes from a young woman in good health. The chain has TRBV20-1 and TRBJ1-5; 10 nucleotides line up with TRBD1. Sequenced: blood. CDR3 amino acids: CSAVTGGGQPQHF. CDR3 bases: TGCAGTGCTGTGACAGGGGGCGGGCAGCCCCAGCATTTT.